This TCR beta chain was sequenced during a study of T cell responses to AZD1222 COVID-19 vaccine. Generated by immunoSEQ multiplex PCR, the TCRdb table keeps only in-frame clones and is missing some. The sample has 120,000 to 150,000 clones; approximately 91% are singletons. Per the germline V gene, CDR1 is SQVTM and CDR2 is ANQGSEA. The V and J ends lost 6 bases and 2 bases respectively, with 16 bases between them. The CDR3 is made up of 14 amino acids. The TCR originated in an adult who received the MenACWY meningococcal vaccine as a control. V gene TRBV29-1 combines with J gene TRBJ1-2; perhaps TRBD1 as D (6 bases). Material: peripheral blood, obtained 28 days after the second dose of the MenACWY control vaccine. DNA of the CDR3: TGCAGCGTGGTGGACAGATCAAAAAACTATGGCTACACCTTC. Translation gives CSVVDRSKNYGYTF.